This TCR beta chain comes out of a study of shared clonotypes between healthy human individuals. The V gene end was trimmed by 2 bases and the J gene end by 5 bases; junction bases not matched to a gene: 7. CDR1 is SGHNT, CDR2 YYREEE, per germline (reference sequence). The length of the CDR3 is 17 residues. The data were produced by immunoSEQ multiplex PCR, yet TCRdb's version contains in-frame clones alone and is incomplete. The table includes around 1.4 million clones, approximately 98.5% detected once. This clonotype was obtained from a man aged 25 to 40 in good health. The chain couples TRBV5-4 to TRBJ2-3; 14 positions agree with TRBD2. Input material: naive CD4+ T cells sorted from blood. As to subset: CD45RA+ positively selected. This CDR3 is CASSLGGLAGEVDTQYF. For the CDR3, the DNA is TGTGCCAGCAGCTTAGGGGGACTAGCGGGAGAGGTAGATACGCAGTATTTT. The full variable domain, in which reference TRBV5-4 and TRBJ2-3 provide the parts outside the CDR3, is ETGVTQSPTHLIKTRGQQVTLRCSSQSGHNTVSWYQQALGQGPQFIFQYYREEENGRGNFPPRFSGLQFPNYSSELNVNALELDDSALYLCASSLGGLAGEVDTQYFGPGTRLTVL.